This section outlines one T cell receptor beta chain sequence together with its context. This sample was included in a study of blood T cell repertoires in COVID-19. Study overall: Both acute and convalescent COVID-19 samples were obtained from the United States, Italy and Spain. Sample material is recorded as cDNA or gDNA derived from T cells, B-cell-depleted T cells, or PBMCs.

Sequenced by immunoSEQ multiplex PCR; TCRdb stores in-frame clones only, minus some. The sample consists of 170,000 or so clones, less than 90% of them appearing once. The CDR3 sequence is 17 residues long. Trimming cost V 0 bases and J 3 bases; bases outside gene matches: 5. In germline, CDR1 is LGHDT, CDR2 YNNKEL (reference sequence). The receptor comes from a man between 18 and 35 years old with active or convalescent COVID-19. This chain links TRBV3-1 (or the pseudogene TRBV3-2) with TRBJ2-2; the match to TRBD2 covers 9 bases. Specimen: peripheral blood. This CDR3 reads CASSQDMTSGYTGELFF. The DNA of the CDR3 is TGTGCCAGCAGCCAAGACATGACTAGCGGCTACACCGGGGAGCTGTTTTTT.